This TCR beta chain was identified during a study of response to subunit inactivated influenza vaccine. Study-wide results and caveats: Each seasonal influenza vaccination recruits few new T cells, the authors suggested.

Each CDR3 protein gets one entry after TCRdb re-called the RT-PCR reads with MiXCR. The table lists more than 150,000 distinct CDR3 sequences, around a tenth of them singletons, with approximately 39% in the top ten. This clonotype was counted a few times. Antigen specificity is unknown. Unmatched junction bases numbered 4, after V lost 6 bases and J lost 6 bases. The CDR3 runs 14 residues. The V gene's germline CDR1 is MNHNS and CDR2 SASEGT. The specimen comprised CD8+ T cells sorted from PBMCs, sampled approximately 25 months after vaccination. The origin of this receptor is a man aged 50 to 75 who received an inactivated influenza vaccine. The rearrangement joins TRBV6-1 to TRBJ2-1; TRBD2 matches at 11 bases. As DNA, the CDR3 is TGTGCCAGCAGGCTGACTAGCGGGGTCAATGAGCAGTTCTTC. It encodes CASRLTSGVNEQFF.